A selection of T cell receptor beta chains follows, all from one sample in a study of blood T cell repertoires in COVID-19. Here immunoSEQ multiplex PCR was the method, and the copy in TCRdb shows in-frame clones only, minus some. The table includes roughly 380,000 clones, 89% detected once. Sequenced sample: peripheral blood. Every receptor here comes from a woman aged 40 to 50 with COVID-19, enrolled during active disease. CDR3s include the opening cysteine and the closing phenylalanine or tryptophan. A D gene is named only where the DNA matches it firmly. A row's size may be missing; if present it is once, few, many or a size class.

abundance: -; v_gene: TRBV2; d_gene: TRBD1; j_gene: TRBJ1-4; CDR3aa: CASTRGLDEKLFF; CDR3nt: TGTGCCAGCACGAGGGGGCTCGATGAAAAACTGTTTTTT
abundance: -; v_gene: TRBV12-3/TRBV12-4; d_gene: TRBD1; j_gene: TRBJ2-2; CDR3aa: CASSYRGHGELFF; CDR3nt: TGTGCCAGCAGTTATAGGGGGCACGGGGAGCTGTTTTTT
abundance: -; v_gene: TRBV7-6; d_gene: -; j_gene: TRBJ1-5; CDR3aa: CASSVDSGSNQPQHF; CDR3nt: TGTGCCAGCAGCGTAGATTCCGGGAGTAATCAGCCCCAGCATTTT
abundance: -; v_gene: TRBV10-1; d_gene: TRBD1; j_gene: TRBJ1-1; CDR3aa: CASSLTGETEAFF; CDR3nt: TGCGCCAGCTCCCTGACAGGGGAAACTGAAGCTTTCTTT
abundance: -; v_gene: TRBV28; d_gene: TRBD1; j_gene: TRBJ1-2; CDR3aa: CASSRQGYGYTF; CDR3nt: TGTGCCAGCAGTCGACAGGGCTATGGCTACACCTTC
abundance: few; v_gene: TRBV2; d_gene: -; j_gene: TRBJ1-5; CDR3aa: CASSVGAPQPQHF; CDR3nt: TGTGCCAGCAGTGTGGGGGCTCCTCAGCCCCAGCATTTT
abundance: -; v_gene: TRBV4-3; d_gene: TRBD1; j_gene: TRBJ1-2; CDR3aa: CASSQAGTGGGYGYTF; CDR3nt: TGCGCCAGCAGCCAAGCTGGGACAGGGGGGGGCTATGGCTACACCTTC
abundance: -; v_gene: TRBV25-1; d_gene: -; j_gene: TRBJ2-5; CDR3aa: CASSEPTRPGETQYF; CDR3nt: TGTGCCAGCAGTGAACCCACCCGGCCGGGGGAGACCCAGTACTTC
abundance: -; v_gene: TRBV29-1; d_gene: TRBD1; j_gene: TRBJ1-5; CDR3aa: CSVGGTGDQPQHF; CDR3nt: TGCAGCGTTGGGGGGACAGGGGATCAGCCCCAGCATTTT
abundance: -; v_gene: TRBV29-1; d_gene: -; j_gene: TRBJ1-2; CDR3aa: CSVELGGHYGYTF; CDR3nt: TGCAGCGTTGAACTCGGGGGACACTATGGCTACACCTTC
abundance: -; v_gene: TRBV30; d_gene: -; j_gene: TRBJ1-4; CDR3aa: CAWSVVPTPDISRRPREKLFF; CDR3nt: TGTGCCTGGAGTGTAGTCCCTACCCCGGACATTAGCCGACGCCCCCGTGAAAAACTGTTTTTT
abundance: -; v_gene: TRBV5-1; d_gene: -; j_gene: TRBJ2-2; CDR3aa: CASSFLLPGQTGELFF; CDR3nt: TGCGCCAGCAGCTTCTTACTGCCAGGACAGACCGGGGAGCTGTTTTTT
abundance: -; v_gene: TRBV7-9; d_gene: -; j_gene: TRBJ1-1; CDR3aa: CASSLAPLKNTEAFF; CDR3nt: TGTGCCAGCAGCTTAGCTCCCTTAAAAAACACTGAAGCTTTCTTT
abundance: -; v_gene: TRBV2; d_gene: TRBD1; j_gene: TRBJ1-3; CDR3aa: CASRDDRVIYTIYF; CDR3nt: TGTGCCAGCAGGGATGACAGGGTGATATACACCATATATTTT
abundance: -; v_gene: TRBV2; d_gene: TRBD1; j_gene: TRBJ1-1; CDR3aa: CASTFRTGSFTEAFF; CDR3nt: TGTGCCAGCACCTTCAGGACAGGGTCTTTTACTGAAGCTTTCTTT
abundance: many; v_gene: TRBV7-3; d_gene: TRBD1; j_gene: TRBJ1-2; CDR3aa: CASSSTGGEGYTF; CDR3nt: TGTGCCAGCAGCTCGACAGGGGGCGAAGGCTACACCTTC
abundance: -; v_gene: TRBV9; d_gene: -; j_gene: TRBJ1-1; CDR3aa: CASSPGAGMNTEAFF; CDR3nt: TGTGCCAGCAGCCCCGGCGCGGGGATGAACACTGAAGCTTTCTTT
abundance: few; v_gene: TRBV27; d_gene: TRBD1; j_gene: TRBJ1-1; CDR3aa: CASSRTGVGYLRDTEAFF; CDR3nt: TGTGCCAGCAGTAGAACAGGGGTGGGATACCTCCGGGACACTGAAGCTTTCTTT
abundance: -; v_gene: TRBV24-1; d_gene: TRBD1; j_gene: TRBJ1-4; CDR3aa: CATDRAANEKLFF; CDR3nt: TGTGCCACCGACAGGGCTGCTAATGAAAAACTGTTTTTT
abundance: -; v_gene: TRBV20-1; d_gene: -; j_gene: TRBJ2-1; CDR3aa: CSARYGNEQFF; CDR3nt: TGCAGTGCTAGGTACGGCAATGAGCAGTTCTTC
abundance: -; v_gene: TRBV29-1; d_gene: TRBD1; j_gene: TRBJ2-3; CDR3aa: CSAETGPRTDTQYF; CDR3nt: TGCAGCGCTGAGACAGGGCCACGCACAGATACGCAGTATTTT
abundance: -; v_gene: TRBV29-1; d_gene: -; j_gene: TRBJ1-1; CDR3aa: CSVEAGGNTEAFF; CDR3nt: TGCAGCGTTGAGGCGGGGGGGAACACTGAAGCTTTCTTT
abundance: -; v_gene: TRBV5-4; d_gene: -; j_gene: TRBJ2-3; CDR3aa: CASSFRTGISTDTQYF; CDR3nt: TGTGCCAGCAGCTTCCGTACAGGGATTAGCACAGATACGCAGTATTTT
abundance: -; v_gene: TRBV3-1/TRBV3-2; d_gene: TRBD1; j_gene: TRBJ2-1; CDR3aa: CASSFPPGQGGYNEQFF; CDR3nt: TGTGCCAGCAGCTTCCCCCCCGGACAGGGCGGTTACAATGAGCAGTTCTTC